This entry lists 16 T cell receptor beta chains sequenced from one sample in a study of T cells in Graves' hyperthyroidism and ophthalmopathy. TCR beta CDR3 regions were amplified from RNA transcripts. The HTBI primer set was used in a first-round RT-PCR of the TCR CDR3. Each CDR3 protein is one row after TCRdb ran MiXCR on the multiplex PCR reads. Here the sample spans 350,000 to 400,000 distinct CDR3 sequences, roughly 18% being singletons. Sequencing input: blood. These receptors all come from a man aged 18-30 years with Graves' ophthalmopathy.

This chain joins TRBV6-1 and TRBJ2-7, with TRBD2 identical over 8 bases. The ends lost 8 bases at V and 3 bases at J; junction bases unmatched: 9. This CDR3 region has 14 residues. Germline CDR1 is MNHNS and CDR2 is SASEGT. The CDR3 DNA sequence: TGTGCCAGCGGGAACGGCGGGAGGTTCTACGAGCAGTACTTC. Amino acid sequence: CASGNGGRFYEQYF.

The table lists this clonotype with many counts. This chain joins TRBV5-1 and TRBJ2-7; D perhaps matches TRBD1 (5 bases). Germline lookup yields CDR1 SGHRS and CDR2 YFSETQ. The CDR3 extends over 12 amino acids. Trimming stripped 2 bases from V and 6 bases from J, with 9 bases between. CDR3 sequence reads: CASSFQGTEQYF. The CDR3 DNA is TGCGCCAGCAGCTTTCAGGGAACCGAGCAGTACTTC.

This clonotype was counted ten times or more. The chain carries TRBV29-1 and TRBJ1-5; TRBD1 aligns across 10 bases. The CDR3 loop spans 13 amino acids. With V trimmed by 7 bases and J by 3 bases, 3 bases remained unmatched. The germline V gene encodes CDR1 SQVTM and CDR2 ANQGSEA. The CDR3 region is CSEGQGYNQPQHF. The CDR3 bases are TGCAGCGAGGGACAGGGGTACAATCAGCCCCAGCATTTT.

This clonotype was seen repeatedly, ten times or more. The CDR3 coding sequence is TGTGCCAGCAGCTTTCGCTTAGGGTTTGGTGAAAAACTGTTTTTT. Its translation is CASSFRLGFGEKLFF. The chain uses TRBV11-2 and TRBJ1-4; D not certain. V was trimmed by 3 bases and J by 7 bases, leaving 15 bases between them. CDR1 and CDR2 from the germline V gene are SGHAT and FQNNGV. The CDR3 extends over 15 amino acids.

The rearrangement links TRBV20-1 to TRBJ2-7; D is undetermined. The CDR3 spans 13 residues. Trimming removed 0 bases at V and 4 bases at J, with 10 bases between. Germline lookup yields CDR1 DFQATT and CDR2 SNEGSKA (reference sequence). CDR3: CSARDDWAYEQYF. The CDR3 nucleotides are TGCAGTGCTAGAGATGACTGGGCGTACGAGCAGTACTTC.

The table lists this clonotype with a few counts. The chain couples TRBV6-2 or TRBV6-3 to TRBJ1-3; D gene unclear. The CDR3 totals 16 residues. V shed 4 bases and J shed 0 bases, with 13 bases lying between them. Germline V gene data show CDR1 as MNHEY and CDR2 as SVGEGT. The CDR3 spells CASSLPPATSGNTIYF. The CDR3 bases are TGTGCCAGCAGTTTACCCCCCGCGACCTCTGGAAACACCATATATTTT.

This clonotype occurred a few times. V gene TRBV20-1 combines with J gene TRBJ2-2; TRBD2 aligns across 9 bases. The germline CDR1 and CDR2 sequences are DFQATT and SNEGSKA (reference sequence). The CDR3 is 17 residues long. V shed 0 bases and J 1 base; nucleotides not matched to a gene: 6. The CDR3 bases are TGCAGTGCTAGAGATAGGAAACTAGCGGGGAACACCGGGGAGCTGTTTTTT. Translation gives CSARDRKLAGNTGELFF.

This rearrangement joins TRBV12-3 or TRBV12-4 to TRBJ2-1; 14 nucleotides align to TRBD2. The trim removed 6 bases at V and 7 bases at J, leaving 5 bases unmatched. The CDR3 contains 15 residues. In nucleotides, the CDR3 is TGTGCCAGCAGAGGAGGACTAGCGGGGGGAAATGAGCAGTTCTTC. It is translated as CASRGGLAGGNEQFF.

This clonotype has at least ten counts. The V gene is TRBV7-9, the J gene TRBJ1-2; D is ambiguous. The CDR3 spans 13 residues. With 5 bases removed from V and 3 bases from J, the gap between germline ends came to 10 bases. From germline, CDR1 is SEHNR and CDR2 FQNEAQ (reference sequence). The CDR3 nucleotides are TGTGCCAGCAGCGAAAACACGGACTATGGCTACACCTTC. Amino acid sequence: CASSENTDYGYTF.

At least ten counts were recorded for this clonotype. This rearrangement joins TRBV6-1 to TRBJ2-5, with 11 bases that match TRBD2. This CDR3 is 17 amino acids long. Trimming cost V 10 bases and J 4 bases; bases outside gene matches: 17. Germline CDR1 MNHNS, CDR2 SASEGT. CDR3 bases: TGTGCCACCTCGACTCGGGGGGTAGCGGGGGGGCGAGAGACCCAGTACTTC. Its translation is CATSTRGVAGGRETQYF.

This clonotype has a count of ten or more. The CDR3 protein is CASSQDAGALPSLRHF. The CDR3 region has the DNA TGTGCCAGCAGCCAAGATGCAGGGGCCTTACCTTCCCTCCGGCATTTT. The gene calls are TRBV4-2 and TRBJ1-5, with D possibly TRBD1 on 6 matching bases. Looked up from germline, CDR1 is LGHNA and CDR2 is YNFKEQ. V lost 0 bases, J lost 15 bases, and 24 bases lay in between. This CDR3 contains 16 residues.

This chain links TRBV2 with TRBJ2-3, with D perhaps being TRBD1 or TRBD2 (5 bases each). Germline-derived CDR1 and CDR2 are SNHLY and FYNNEI. The length of the CDR3 is 14 residues. The V gene lost 3 bases and the J gene lost 0 bases, with 7 bases spanning the gap. The CDR3 region has the DNA TGTGCCAGCAGTGACGGGGCAAGCACAGATACGCAGTATTTT. Protein: CASSDGASTDTQYF.

The gene calls are TRBV20-1 and TRBJ2-7; the D is unclear. This CDR3 has 14 amino acids. Trimming stripped 1 base from V and 0 bases from J, with 10 bases between. Germline CDR1 DFQATT, CDR2 SNEGSKA (reference sequence). The CDR3 is CSARGSRISYEQYF. The CDR3 region has the DNA TGCAGTGCTAGAGGTTCGAGGATCTCCTACGAGCAGTACTTC.

This clonotype appeared many times. V usage is TRBV7-8 and J usage is TRBJ2-3; D is perhaps TRBD2 (5 bases). Trimming left V 1 base short and J 7 bases short, with 12 bases between. CDR3 length: 14 residues. Germline lookup yields CDR1 SGHVS and CDR2 FQNEAQ. The CDR3 sequence is CASSLGGFANTQYF. CDR3 in DNA: TGTGCCAGCAGCTTAGGAGGGTTTGCAAATACGCAGTATTTT.

This clonotype came up many times. The chain recombines TRBV6-2 or TRBV6-3 with TRBJ2-7; TRBD2 might be the D (6 bases). The CDR3 runs to 14 residues. With 5 bases removed from V and 2 bases from J, the gap between germline ends came to 13 bases. Germline CDR1 reads MNHEY; CDR2 reads SVGEGT. CDR3 in amino acids: CASSLPTSTYEQYF. CDR3 nucleotide sequence: TGTGCCAGCAGTCTCCCGACTAGTACCTACGAGCAGTACTTC.

The sample holds many counts of this clonotype. The V gene is TRBV20-1, the J gene TRBJ1-4, with a tentative D call TRBD1 (6 bases). The CDR3 has 14 amino acids. Per the germline V gene, CDR1 is DFQATT and CDR2 is SNEGSKA (reference sequence). Trimming shortened V by 1 base and J by 6 bases, and 12 bases separated the two germline ends. In DNA, the CDR3 is TGCAGTGCTAGAGCTCGGGGGGGCTATGAAAAACTGTTTTTT. It translates to CSARARGGYEKLFF.